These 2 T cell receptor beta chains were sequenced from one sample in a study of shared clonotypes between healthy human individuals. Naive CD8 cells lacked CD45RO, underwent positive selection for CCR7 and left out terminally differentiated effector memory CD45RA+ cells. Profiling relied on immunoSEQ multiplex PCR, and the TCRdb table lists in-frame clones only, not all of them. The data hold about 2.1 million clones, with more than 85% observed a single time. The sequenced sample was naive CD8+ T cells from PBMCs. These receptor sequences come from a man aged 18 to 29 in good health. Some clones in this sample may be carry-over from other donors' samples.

The CDR3 nucleotides are TGTGCCAGCAGCTCCAAACAGCCGGGACTAGAAGGCCATGAGCAGTTCTTC. Its translation: CASSSKQPGLEGHEQFF. The chain has TRBV7-9 and TRBJ2-1, with TRBD2 identical over 8 bases. Trimming took 4 bases from V and 8 from J; bases not matched to a gene: 16. There are 17 residues in the CDR3. Germline V lookup: CDR1 SEHNR, CDR2 FQNEAQ (reference sequence).

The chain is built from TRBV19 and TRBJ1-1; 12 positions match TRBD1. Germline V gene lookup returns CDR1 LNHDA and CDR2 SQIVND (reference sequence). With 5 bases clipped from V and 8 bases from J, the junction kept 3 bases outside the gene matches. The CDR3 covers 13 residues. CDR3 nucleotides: TGTGCCAGTAGTCCGGGGACAGGGGGCGAAGCTTTCTTT. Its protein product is CASSPGTGGEAFF.